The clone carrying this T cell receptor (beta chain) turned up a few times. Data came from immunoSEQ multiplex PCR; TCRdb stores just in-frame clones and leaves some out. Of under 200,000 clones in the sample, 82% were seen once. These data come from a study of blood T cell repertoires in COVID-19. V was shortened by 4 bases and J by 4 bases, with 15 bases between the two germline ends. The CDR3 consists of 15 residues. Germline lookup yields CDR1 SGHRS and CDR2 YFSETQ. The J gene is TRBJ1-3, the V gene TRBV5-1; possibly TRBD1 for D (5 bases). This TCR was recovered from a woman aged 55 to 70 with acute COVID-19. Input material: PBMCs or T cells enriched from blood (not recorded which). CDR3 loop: CASSPGHSGGNTIYF. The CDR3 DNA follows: TGCGCCAGCAGCCCTGGACACTCTGGCGGAAACACCATATATTTT.